The T cell receptor (beta chain) under discussion was sequenced for a study of cytomegalovirus exposure and HLA in healthy donors. PCR was performed using 60 Vbeta and 13 Jbeta primers. Libraries were prepared by immunoSEQ multiplex PCR; TCRdb keeps only in-frame clonotypes and omits some of them. Of 100,000 to 150,000 clones listed, approximately 72% are singletons. The sample was PBMCs. This receptor was taken from a woman aged 45-65 years in good health and CMV-seropositive.

CDR3 loop: CASNNDRGANYGYTF. CDR3 DNA: TGTGCCAGTAATAACGACAGGGGGGCTAACTATGGCTACACCTTC. The V gene is TRBV19, the J gene TRBJ1-2, with 9 bases aligning to TRBD1. CDR1 is LNHDA, CDR2 SQIVND, per germline (reference sequence). The CDR3 spans 15 residues. The V and J ends lost 7 bases and 0 bases, in that order; junction bases with no gene match: 6.